This T cell receptor beta chain emerged from a study of blood T cell repertoires in COVID-19 (dated by TCRdb to about 2020). In terms of the full investigation: The collaborator samples originated in the United States, Italy and Spain and spanned the acute and convalescent phases of COVID-19. The prospective study material was composed of cDNA or gDNA derived from T cells, B-cell-depleted T cells, or PBMCs. The dataset comprised deeply sampled blood TCRbeta repertoires from subjects exposed to, actively infected with, or recovered from COVID-19. The repertoires were released in a freely available public database meant as a resource for research on the immune response to SARS-CoV-2. Samples were obtained from the ongoing ImmuneRACE study (first 160 participants) and from 1,200 or so subjects provided by 6 global collaborators. A de-identified subject ID, COVID-19 status, age in years and sex were almost always included in the sample metadata. HLA class I and class II types, where available, came from metadata supplied by the sample provider rather than from assay-based typing. Overall study results and their limits: The amount of clinical and demographic metadata varied by source and participant and was provided uncurated.

TCRbeta CDR3 regions were amplified from genomic DNA using the immunoSEQ Assay, a bias-controlled multiplex PCR. The original methods were these. Within the assay, amplification of reference gene primers was used to estimate how many nucleated cells each sample contained. To quantify the absolute abundance of each unique TCRbeta CDR3 rearrangement, sequence reads were collapsed and filtered. For each sample, productive Simpson clonality was calculated by taking the square root of Simpson's diversity index across productive rearrangements. Entries here come from immuneACCESS through TCRdb and include only in-frame sequences with V and J called. Some clones fail to appear in such tables; in the studies checked, an unresolved V gene covers under half of the shortfall, and the cause of the remainder is unknown. V and J calls and clone size are as listed in that table; D and trimming were resolved from the DNA. Across this sample there are 120,000 to 150,000 clones, with approximately 85% seen only once. The ten largest make up more than 7.5% of the sample.

One collaborating source in Seattle enrolled patients during active infection and followed them longitudinally through the course of disease. Collaborating institutions collected whole blood in K2EDTA tubes following their own protocols. Collaborator samples were shipped for TCRbeta analysis as frozen whole blood, isolated PBMCs, or DNA extracted from either sample type. As concerns this clone: Its antigen is not yet known. The sample holds no much larger clone one base away, and base qualities are not on file.

The TCR comes from a woman between 55 and 75 years old with COVID-19, enrolled during active disease. Sequencing was done on a sample of peripheral blood.

CDR3 reads: CASSLGPTDQPQHF. In nucleotides, the sequence is TGTGCCAGCAGTTTGGGGCCGACGGATCAGCCCCAGCATTTT. The rearrangement joined TRBV6-5 to TRBJ1-5; tentative D gene TRBD1, with 5 bases matching. Spanning cysteine to phenylalanine, the CDR3 consists of 14 amino acids. The retained sequence is limited to the CDR3, 42 bases, with the frame set at the first base. V is shortened by 4 bases, J by 5 bases, and the region joining them spans 12 bases. CDR1 MNHEY and CDR2 SVGAGI are derived from the germline V gene.